This entry lists 27 T cell receptor beta chains sequenced from one sample in a study of T cells in Graves' hyperthyroidism and ophthalmopathy. RNA transcripts served as the template for amplifying TCR beta CDR3 regions. An initial round of RT-PCR targeting the TCR CDR3 relied on the HTBI primer set. TCRdb itself ran the multiplex PCR reads through MiXCR, one entry per CDR3 protein. This sample has about 720,000 distinct CDR3 sequences, with about a sixth found just once. Sequencing was done on a sample of blood. The receptors stem from a man between 18 and 29 years old with Graves' hyperthyroidism.

In its sample, this clonotype was seen a few times. The chain has TRBV29-1 and TRBJ1-2; 8 bases agree with TRBD1. Germline V lookup: CDR1 SQVTM, CDR2 ANQGSEA. The CDR3 sequence is 12 residues long. After removal of 5 bases from V and 11 bases from J, the junction contained 10 bases not matched to a gene. CDR3 nucleotides: TGCAGCGTTAGCCTGGACAGGGAGAAATACACCTTC. This encodes CSVSLDREKYTF.

Here the CDR3 reads CASSIDLTDTQYF. In DNA, the CDR3 is TGTGCCAGTAGTATAGATCTGACAGATACGCAGTATTTT. This chain links TRBV19 with TRBJ2-3, with no clear D. CDR1 is LNHDA and CDR2 is SQIVND in the germline V gene (reference sequence). The CDR3 sequence is 13 residues long. V lost 0 bases, J lost 3 bases, and 4 bases lay in between. The full variable domain, completed using reference TRBV19 and TRBJ2-3, is DGGITQSPKYLFRKEGQNVTLSCEQNLNHDAMYWYRQDPGQGLRLIYYSQIVNDFQKGDIAEGYSVSREKKESFPLTVTSAQKNPTAFYLCASSIDLTDTQYFGPGTRLTVL.

This clonotype was found many times. The genes are TRBV7-3 and TRBJ2-1, with D perhaps being TRBD1 or TRBD2 (5 bases each). The germline CDR1 and CDR2 sequences are SGHTA and FQGTGA. The CDR3 length is 12 residues. The ends were cut back, 2 bases at V and 9 bases at J, with 8 bases in the middle. In DNA, the CDR3 is TGTGCCAGCAGCTTAGGGACGGCTGAGCAGTTCTTC. Protein sequence: CASSLGTAEQFF. Filled out from reference TRBV7-3 and TRBJ2-1, the complete variable domain reads GAGVSQTPSNKVTEKGKYVELRCDPISGHTALYWYRQSLGQGPEFLIYFQGTGAADDSGLPNDRFFAVRPEGSVSTLKIQRTERGDSAVYLCASSLGTAEQFFGPGTRLTVL.

J is TRBJ1-1 and V is TRBV28, with D tentatively TRBD1 (5 bases). The V and J ends lost 3 bases and 4 bases respectively, with 12 bases between them. The germline V gene has CDR1 MDHEN and CDR2 SYDVKM. This CDR3 has 14 residues. CDR3 sequence (DNA): TGTGCCAGCAGTTTGGGGGATTTGTCCACTGAAGCTTTCTTT. The encoded protein is CASSLGDLSTEAFF.

The CDR3 sequence: CASSLEGSGRGEQYF. CDR3 nucleotides: TGTGCCAGCAGCTTAGAGGGTAGCGGGAGGGGTGAGCAGTACTTC. The chain joins TRBV11-2 to TRBJ2-7; the match to TRBD2 covers 11 bases. The CDR3 is made up of 15 amino acids. The V segment lost 0 bases and the J segment 7 bases; nucleotides outside the gene matches: 5. Germline-derived CDR1 and CDR2 are SGHAT and FQNNGV.

This clonotype was counted ten times or more. V usage is TRBV7-2 and J usage is TRBJ2-6, with unresolved D. Germline CDR1 SGHTA, CDR2 FQGNSA. V lost 5 bases, J lost 6 bases, and 8 bases lay in between. The CDR3 is 13 amino acids. The CDR3 here is CASSERLANVLTF. Here the CDR3 DNA reads TGTGCCAGCAGCGAGAGGTTGGCCAACGTCCTGACTTTC.

The chain recombines TRBV10-3 with TRBJ1-1; unclear D gene. In germline, CDR1 is ENHRY, CDR2 SYGVKD. The V end was cut by 0 bases, the J end by 2 bases, with 16 bases between. CDR3 length equals 17 residues. CDR3 bases: TGTGCCATCAGTGAGTCCGCGACCTTGAAACTCAACACTGAAGCTTTCTTT. It encodes CAISESATLKLNTEAFF.

This clonotype was seen at least ten times. V usage is TRBV28 and J usage is TRBJ1-4; D is possibly TRBD1 (6 bases). The V and J ends lost 10 bases and 5 bases respectively, with 14 bases between them. CDR3 length: 13 residues. CDR1 MDHEN and CDR2 SYDVKM come from the germline V gene. The CDR3 spells CATVGGPNEKLFF. CDR3 nucleotides: TGTGCCACGGTAGGGGGACCCAATGAAAAACTGTTTTTT.

This clonotype was observed many times. The chain joins TRBV4-2 to TRBJ2-7; 12 nucleotides match TRBD2. Germline V gives CDR1 LGHNA, CDR2 YNFKEQ. J gave up 0 bases and V 3 bases, and 0 bases lay outside the gene matches. This CDR3 region has 15 residues. The CDR3 bases are TGTGCCAGCAGCCAGACTAGCGGGAGCTCCTACGAGCAGTACTTC. This encodes CASSQTSGSSYEQYF.

This clonotype has at least ten counts. The rearrangement joins TRBV28 to TRBJ2-7, with 9 bases lining up with TRBD1. This CDR3 comprises 12 residues. V lost 11 bases to trimming and J lost 6 bases; unmatched junction nucleotides: 8. Germline assignment: CDR1 MDHEN and CDR2 SYDVKM. Here the CDR3 DNA reads TGTGCCTACTCGGACAGGGGAGGCGAGCAGTACTTC. Its protein product is CAYSDRGGEQYF. Full variable domain (missing parts from reference TRBV28 and TRBJ2-7): DVKVTQSSRYLVKRTGEKVFLECVQDMDHENMFWYRQDPGLGLRLIYFSYDVKMKEKGDIPEGYSVSREKKERFSLILESASTNQTSMYLCAYSDRGGEQYFGPGTRLTVT.

The rearrangement joins TRBV28 to TRBJ1-4; weak D call: TRBD1 (6 bases). The CDR3 runs 14 residues. Germline V gene data show CDR1 as MDHEN and CDR2 as SYDVKM. V lost 4 bases and J lost 6, with 12 bases in between. The CDR3 protein is CASSSVAGDEKLFF. CDR3 coding DNA: TGTGCCAGCAGTTCGGTAGCAGGGGATGAAAAACTGTTTTTT.

This clonotype came up many times. This chain joins TRBV6-1 and TRBJ2-3, with TRBD2 identical over 11 bases. This CDR3 comprises 15 residues. The germline gives CDR1 MNHNS, CDR2 SASEGT. The junction had 2 bases not matched to a gene; V was cut back by 1 base and J by 5 bases. CDR3 in DNA: TGTGCCAGCAGTGAAGTTCTAGCGGGAGGAGATACGCAGTATTTT. Translating it yields CASSEVLAGGDTQYF.

There are many counts of this clonotype. The chain is built from TRBV28 and TRBJ1-5, with D unresolved. CDR1 is MDHEN and CDR2 is SYDVKM in the germline V gene. V was pared by 3 bases and J by 5 bases, with 8 bases between. The CDR3 totals 13 residues. The CDR3 loop is CASSLMGDQPQHF. CDR3 nucleotides: TGTGCCAGCAGTTTGATGGGTGATCAGCCCCAGCATTTT.

At least ten counts were recorded for this clonotype. The chain employs TRBV28 and TRBJ1-4; TRBD1 matches at 7 bases. This CDR3 has 13 amino acids. CDR1 is MDHEN and CDR2 is SYDVKM in the germline V gene. The V segment lost 6 bases and the J segment 5 bases; nucleotides outside the gene matches: 3. The CDR3 is CASRTGINEKLFF. For the CDR3, the DNA is TGTGCCAGCAGGACAGGGATAAATGAAAAACTGTTTTTT.

The sample holds many counts of this clonotype. The chain uses TRBV18 and TRBJ2-5; 8 positions match TRBD2. Germline CDR1 and CDR2: KGHSH and LQKENI. The V gene end was trimmed by 2 bases and the J gene end by 5 bases; junction bases not matched to a gene: 10. The CDR3 is made up of 16 amino acids. The DNA of the CDR3 is TGTGCCAGCTCACCAGTAGCGGGACGACAGCGGGAGACCCAGTACTTC. Encoded protein: CASSPVAGRQRETQYF.

This chain connects TRBV7-2 to TRBJ2-1, with TRBD1 matching over 7 bases. The CDR3 spans 16 residues. V was clipped by 2 bases and J by 2 bases; unmatched bases: 6. The germline gives CDR1 SGHTA, CDR2 FQGNSA. The CDR3 DNA reads TGTGCCAGCAGCTTACAAAGTCAGGGGGCCTACAATGAGCAGTTCTTC. Protein sequence: CASSLQSQGAYNEQFF. The full variable domain, completed using reference TRBV7-2 and TRBJ2-1, is GAGVSQSPSNKVTEKGKDVELRCDPISGHTALYWYRQSLGQGLEFLIYFQGNSAPDKSGLPSDRFSAERTGGSVSTLTIQRTQQEDSAVYLCASSLQSQGAYNEQFFGPGTRLTVL.

This clonotype has at least ten counts. The genes are TRBV12-3 or TRBV12-4 and TRBJ2-7, with TRBD2 matching 10 bases. CDR3 length equals 13 residues. V was clipped by 5 bases and J by 7 bases; unmatched bases: 5. The CDR3 loop reads CASSRGLAREQYF. The CDR3 bases are TGTGCCAGCAGTAGGGGACTAGCGAGGGAGCAGTACTTC.

The chain recombines TRBV7-9 with TRBJ2-1; tentatively, D is TRBD2 (7 bases). The germline V gene has CDR1 SEHNR and CDR2 FQNEAQ (reference sequence). This CDR3 is built from 19 residues. The ends were cut back, 0 bases at V and 8 bases at J, with 26 bases in the middle. The CDR3 DNA follows: TGTGCCAGCAGCTTAGCTTCAGGGATGCGGGGGCGACTTGTCGATGAGCAGTTCTTC. The encoded protein is CASSLASGMRGRLVDEQFF.

This clonotype has a handful of counts. CDR3 sequence: CSVGLGYEQFF. CDR3 sequence (DNA): TGCAGCGTTGGGCTAGGTTATGAGCAGTTCTTC. The V gene is TRBV29-1, the J gene TRBJ2-1; no definite D call. Germline V gives CDR1 SQVTM, CDR2 ANQGSEA. Trimming removed 4 bases from V and 8 bases from J, with 9 bases in between. This CDR3 spans 11 amino acids.

As for this clonotype: One end of the junction fails to match germline, which may point to a read error. The chain combines TRBV28 with TRBJ1-4; D gene ambiguous. CDR3 size: 11 residues. Germline CDR1 and CDR2: MDHEN and SYDVKM. In DNA form, the CDR3 reads TGCGTCGTGATGGGAAATGAAAAACTGTTTTTT. Amino acids: CVVMGNEKLFF.

The J gene is TRBJ1-1, the V gene TRBV29-1; 8 bases are shared with TRBD1. The V and J ends lost 7 bases and 3 bases, in that order; junction bases with no gene match: 7. The CDR3 has 13 amino acids. Germline V gives CDR1 SQVTM, CDR2 ANQGSEA. The CDR3 sequence: CSGRTGWDTEAFF. DNA of the CDR3: TGCAGCGGGAGGACAGGGTGGGACACTGAAGCTTTCTTT.

This sequence joins TRBV20-1 and TRBJ2-7; 11 bases fit TRBD2. Germline CDR1 is DFQATT and CDR2 is SNEGSKA (reference sequence). V was clipped by 5 bases and J by 6 bases; unmatched bases: 9. The CDR3 is 14 residues long. As DNA, the CDR3 is TGCAGTGCTTCCTCCGGGACTAGCGGCTTCGAGCAGTACTTC. Its translation: CSASSGTSGFEQYF.

This clonotype was counted ten times or more. This sequence joins TRBV2 and TRBJ1-1, with D possibly TRBD1 on 5 matching bases. CDR3 size: 14 residues. From germline, CDR1 is SNHLY and CDR2 FYNNEI. Trimming left V 5 bases short and J 1 base short, with 11 bases between. The CDR3 coding sequence is TGTGCCAGCAGTCCTGACAGAGGGAACACTGAAGCTTTCTTT. Its protein is CASSPDRGNTEAFF.

This clonotype was detected many times. This chain joins TRBV6-1 and TRBJ1-1, with 7 bases aligning to TRBD1. CDR1 MNHNS and CDR2 SASEGT come from the germline V gene. The CDR3 covers 14 residues. V shed 5 bases, J shed 1 base, and the junction held 4 bases outside the gene matches. The CDR3 sequence: CASSPTGWNTEAFF. The CDR3 DNA reads as TGTGCCAGCAGTCCGACAGGGTGGAACACTGAAGCTTTCTTT.

The genes are TRBV29-1 and TRBJ2-2; D ambiguous. The V end was cut by 3 bases, the J end by 7 bases, with 9 bases between. Germline CDR1 is SQVTM and CDR2 is ANQGSEA. CDR3 length equals 12 residues. The DNA for the CDR3 is TGCAGCGTTGACTCTGTCGACGGGGAGCTGTTTTTT. It is translated as CSVDSVDGELFF.

The gene calls are TRBV20-1 and TRBJ2-2; possibly TRBD2 for D (6 bases). Deletions cut 3 bases from V and 5 bases from J, with 10 bases between. CDR1 and CDR2 (germline): DFQATT, SNEGSKA (reference sequence). CDR3 length: 13 residues. DNA of the CDR3: TGCAGTGCTAGCGGGAGCGGGACCGGGGAGCTGTTTTTT. It yields the protein CSASGSGTGELFF.

V is TRBV25-1 and J is TRBJ2-1; 10 bases match TRBD2. The V gene end was trimmed by 2 bases and the J gene end by 8 bases; junction bases not matched to a gene: 6. The CDR3 runs to 15 residues. Germline V lookup: CDR1 MGHDK, CDR2 SYGVNS. For the CDR3, the DNA is TGTGCCAGCAGTGAACTAGCGGGAGATCACGATGAGCAGTTCTTC. Residues: CASSELAGDHDEQFF.